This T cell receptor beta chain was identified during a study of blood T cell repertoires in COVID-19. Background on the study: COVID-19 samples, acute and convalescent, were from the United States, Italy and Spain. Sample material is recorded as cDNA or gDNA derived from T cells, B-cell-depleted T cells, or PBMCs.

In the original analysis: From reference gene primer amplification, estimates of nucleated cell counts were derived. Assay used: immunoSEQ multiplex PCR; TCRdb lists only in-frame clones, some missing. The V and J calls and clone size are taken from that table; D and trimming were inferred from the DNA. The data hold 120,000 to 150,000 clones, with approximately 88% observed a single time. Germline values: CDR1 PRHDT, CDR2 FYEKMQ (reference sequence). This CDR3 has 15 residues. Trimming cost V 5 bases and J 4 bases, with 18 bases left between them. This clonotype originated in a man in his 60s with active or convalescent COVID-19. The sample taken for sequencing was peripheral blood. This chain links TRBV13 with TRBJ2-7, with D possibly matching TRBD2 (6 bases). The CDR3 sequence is CASSGSPGATYEQYF. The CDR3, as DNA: TGTGCCAGCAGCGGTTCTCCGGGAGCTACATACGAGCAGTACTTC. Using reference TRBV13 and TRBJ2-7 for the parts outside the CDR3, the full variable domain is AAGVIQSPRHLIKEKRETATLKCYPIPRHDTVYWYQQGPGQDPQFLISFYEKMQSDKGSIPDRFSAQQFSDYHSELNMSSLELGDSALYFCASSGSPGATYEQYFGPGTRLTVT.